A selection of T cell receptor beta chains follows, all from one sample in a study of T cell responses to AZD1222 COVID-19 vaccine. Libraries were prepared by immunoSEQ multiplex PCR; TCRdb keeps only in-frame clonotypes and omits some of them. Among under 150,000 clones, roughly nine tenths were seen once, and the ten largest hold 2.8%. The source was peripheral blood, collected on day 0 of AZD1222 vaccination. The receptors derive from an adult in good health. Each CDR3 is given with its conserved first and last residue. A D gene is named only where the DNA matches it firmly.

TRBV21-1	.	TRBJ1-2	CASPSKRLTF
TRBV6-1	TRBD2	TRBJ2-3	CASSEQGLAPITDTQYF
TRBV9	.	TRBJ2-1	CASSVDDSSYNEQFF
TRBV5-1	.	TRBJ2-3	CASSLGRQEGTQYF
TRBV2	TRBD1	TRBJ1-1	CASSTGQVEAFF
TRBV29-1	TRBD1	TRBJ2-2	CSVGQDRGITGELFF
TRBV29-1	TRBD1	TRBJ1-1	CSVGGERGLLNTEAFF
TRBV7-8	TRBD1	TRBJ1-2	CASSPGTGAHGYTF
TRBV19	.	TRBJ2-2	CASSRRTGELFF
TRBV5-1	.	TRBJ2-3	CASSLEITDTQYF
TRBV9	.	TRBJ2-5	CASSVVPQETQYF
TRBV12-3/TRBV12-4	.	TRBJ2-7	CASRGDEQYF
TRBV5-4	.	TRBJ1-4	CASSLYPSEKLFF
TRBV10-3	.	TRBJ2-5	CASQSTAGTRQETQYF
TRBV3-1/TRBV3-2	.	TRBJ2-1	CASSFPGSEQFF
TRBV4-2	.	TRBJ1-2	CASSQVSTGGYGYTF
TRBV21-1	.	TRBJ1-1	CASSLRTGGLNTEAFF
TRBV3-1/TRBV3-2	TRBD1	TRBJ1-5	CASSLGQGNQPQHF
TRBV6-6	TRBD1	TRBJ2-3	CATMPNRGGADTQYF
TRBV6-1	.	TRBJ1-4	CASSERGATGNEKLFF
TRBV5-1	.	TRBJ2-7	CASSLASYRSYEQYF
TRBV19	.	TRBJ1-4	CASSFRTAATNEKLFF
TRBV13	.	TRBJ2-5	CASSFSLETQYF
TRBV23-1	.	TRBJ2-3	CASSQTDTQYF
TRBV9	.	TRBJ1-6	CASSAGGQIYNSPLHF
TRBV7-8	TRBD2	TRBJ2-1	CASSETGLEVGEQFF
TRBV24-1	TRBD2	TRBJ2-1	CATSDSSGGSYNEQFF
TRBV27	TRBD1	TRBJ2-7	CASSSTGGGYEQYF
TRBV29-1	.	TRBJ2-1	CSASTGRSEQFF
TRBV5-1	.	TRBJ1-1	CASSLGPTTEAFF
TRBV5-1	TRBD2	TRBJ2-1	CASSLRREIYNEQFF
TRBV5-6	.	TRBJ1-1	CASSFFGIMNTEAFF
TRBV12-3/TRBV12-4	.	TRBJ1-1	CASSRRVTTEAFF
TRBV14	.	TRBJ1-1	CASSQLGYPAAFF
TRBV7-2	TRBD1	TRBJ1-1	CASSEQGGGTEAFF
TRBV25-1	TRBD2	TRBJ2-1	CASIRSSGSYNEQFF
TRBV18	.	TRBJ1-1	CASSPRVEVTEAFF
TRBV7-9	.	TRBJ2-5	CASSLVRDLYQETQYF
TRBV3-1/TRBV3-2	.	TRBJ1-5	CASSPRPSGFRNQPQHF
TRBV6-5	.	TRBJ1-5	CASLVQGHREPQHF
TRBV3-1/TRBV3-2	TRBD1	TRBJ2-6	CASSQQPGTGPFGANVLTF
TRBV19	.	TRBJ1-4	CASSIDPGVALNEKLFF
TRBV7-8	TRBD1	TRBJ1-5	CASSWDRLNQPQHF